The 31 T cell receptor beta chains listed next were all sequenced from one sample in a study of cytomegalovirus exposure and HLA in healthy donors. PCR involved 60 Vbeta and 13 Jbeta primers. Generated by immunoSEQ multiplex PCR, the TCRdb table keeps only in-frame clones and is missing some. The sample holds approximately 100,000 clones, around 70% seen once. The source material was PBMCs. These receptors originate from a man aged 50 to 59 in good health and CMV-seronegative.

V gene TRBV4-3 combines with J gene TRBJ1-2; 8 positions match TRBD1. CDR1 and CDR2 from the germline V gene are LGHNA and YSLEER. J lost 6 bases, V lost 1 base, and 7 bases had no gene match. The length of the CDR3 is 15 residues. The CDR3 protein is CASSQGAGGGDGYTF. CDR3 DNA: TGCGCCAGCAGCCAAGGGGCAGGGGGCGGGGATGGCTACACCTTC.

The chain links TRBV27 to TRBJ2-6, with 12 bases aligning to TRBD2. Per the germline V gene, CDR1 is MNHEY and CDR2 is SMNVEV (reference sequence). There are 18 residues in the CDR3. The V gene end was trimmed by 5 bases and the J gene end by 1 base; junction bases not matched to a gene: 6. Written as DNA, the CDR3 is TGTGCCAGCAGTAAGACTAGCGGGGGAGAATCTGGGGCCAACGTCCTGACTTTC. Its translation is CASSKTSGGESGANVLTF.

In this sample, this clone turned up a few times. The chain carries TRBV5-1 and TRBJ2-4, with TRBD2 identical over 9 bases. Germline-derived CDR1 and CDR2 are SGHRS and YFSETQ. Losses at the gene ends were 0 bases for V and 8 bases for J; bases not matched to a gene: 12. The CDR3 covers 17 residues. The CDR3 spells CASSLVRGREGGDIQYF. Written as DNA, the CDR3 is TGCGCCAGCAGCTTGGTCCGCGGGCGGGAGGGCGGAGACATTCAGTACTTC.

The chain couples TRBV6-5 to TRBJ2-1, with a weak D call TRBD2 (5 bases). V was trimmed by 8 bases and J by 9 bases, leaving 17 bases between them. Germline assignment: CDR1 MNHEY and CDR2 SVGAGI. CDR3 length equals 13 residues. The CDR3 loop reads CASPALVFSEQFF. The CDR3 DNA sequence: TGTGCCAGCCCAGCACTAGTGTTCAGTGAGCAGTTCTTC.

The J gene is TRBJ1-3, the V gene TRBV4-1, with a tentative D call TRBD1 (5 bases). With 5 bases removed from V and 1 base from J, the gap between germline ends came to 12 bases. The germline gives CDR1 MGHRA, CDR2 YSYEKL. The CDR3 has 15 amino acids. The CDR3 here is CASSNRRLSGNTIYF. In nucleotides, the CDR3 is TGCGCCAGCAGCAACAGGCGTTTATCTGGAAACACCATATATTTT.

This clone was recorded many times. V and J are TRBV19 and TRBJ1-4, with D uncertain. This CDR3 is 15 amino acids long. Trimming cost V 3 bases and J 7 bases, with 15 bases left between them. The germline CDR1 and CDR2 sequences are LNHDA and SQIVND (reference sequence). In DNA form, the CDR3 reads TGTGCCAGTAGTATTAGCCTTCTCGGAAGTGAAAAACTGTTTTTT. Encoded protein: CASSISLLGSEKLFF.

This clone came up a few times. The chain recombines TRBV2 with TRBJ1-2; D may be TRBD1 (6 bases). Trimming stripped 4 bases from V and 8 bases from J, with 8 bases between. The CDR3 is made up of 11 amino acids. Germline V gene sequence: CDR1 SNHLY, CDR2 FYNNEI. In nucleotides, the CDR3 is TGTGCCAGCAGTGTGGGGGCGGGCTACACCTTC. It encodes CASSVGAGYTF.

The CDR3 coding sequence is TGCAGCGTTGAACCGGGACAGGGGGCCTACAATGAGCAGTTCTTC. This sequence encodes CSVEPGQGAYNEQFF. J is TRBJ2-1 and V is TRBV29-1; 11 nucleotides match TRBD1. Germline CDR1 reads SQVTM; CDR2 reads ANQGSEA. J lost 2 bases, V lost 2 bases, and 2 bases had no gene match. The length of the CDR3 is 15 residues.

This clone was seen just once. The CDR3 sequence: CASRRGQGETQYF. CDR3 nucleotides: TGTGCCAGCAGACGGGGACAGGGGGAGACCCAGTACTTC. This chain uses TRBV6-6 with TRBJ2-5; TRBD1 agrees at 10 bases. Germline V gene sequence: CDR1 MNHNY, CDR2 SVGAGI (reference sequence). Trimming at V came to 6 bases and at J to 5 bases, leaving 3 bases not matched to a gene. CDR3 size: 13 residues.

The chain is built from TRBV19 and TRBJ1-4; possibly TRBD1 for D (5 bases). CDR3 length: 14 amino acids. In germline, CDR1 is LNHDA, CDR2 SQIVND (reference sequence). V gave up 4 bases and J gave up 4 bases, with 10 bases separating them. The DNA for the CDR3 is TGTGCCAGTAGTAGGGGCCGGAATAATGAAAAACTGTTTTTT. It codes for CASSRGRNNEKLFF.

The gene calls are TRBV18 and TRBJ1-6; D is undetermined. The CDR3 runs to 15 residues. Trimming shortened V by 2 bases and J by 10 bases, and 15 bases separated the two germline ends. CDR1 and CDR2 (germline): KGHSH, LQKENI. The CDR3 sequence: CASSPTGGLESPLHF. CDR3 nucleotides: TGTGCCAGCTCACCAACTGGAGGGCTTGAGTCACCCCTCCACTTT.

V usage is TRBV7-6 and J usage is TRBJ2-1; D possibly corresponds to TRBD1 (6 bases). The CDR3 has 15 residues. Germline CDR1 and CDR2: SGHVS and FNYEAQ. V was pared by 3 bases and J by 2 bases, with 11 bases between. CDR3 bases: TGTGCCAGCAGCTTGACAGGTGGCCCCTACAATGAGCAGTTCTTC. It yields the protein CASSLTGGPYNEQFF.

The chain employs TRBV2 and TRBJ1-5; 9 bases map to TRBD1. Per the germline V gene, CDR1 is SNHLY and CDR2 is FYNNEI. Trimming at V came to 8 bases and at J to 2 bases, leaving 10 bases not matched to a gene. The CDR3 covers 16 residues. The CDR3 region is CASARDRDPRNQPQHF. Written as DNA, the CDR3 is TGTGCCAGCGCCAGGGACAGGGATCCCCGCAATCAGCCCCAGCATTTT. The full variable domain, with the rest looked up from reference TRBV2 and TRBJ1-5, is EPEVTQTPSHQVTQMGQEVILRCVPISNHLYFYWYRQILGQKVEFLVSFYNNEISEKSEIFDDQFSVERPDGSNFTLKIRSTKLEDSAMYFCASARDRDPRNQPQHFGDGTRLSIL.

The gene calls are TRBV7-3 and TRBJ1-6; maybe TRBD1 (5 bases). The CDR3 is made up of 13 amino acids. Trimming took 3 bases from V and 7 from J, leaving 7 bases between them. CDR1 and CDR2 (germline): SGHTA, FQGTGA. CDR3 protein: CASSFGGNSPLHF. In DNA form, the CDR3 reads TGTGCCAGCAGCTTCGGGGGGAATTCACCCCTCCACTTT.

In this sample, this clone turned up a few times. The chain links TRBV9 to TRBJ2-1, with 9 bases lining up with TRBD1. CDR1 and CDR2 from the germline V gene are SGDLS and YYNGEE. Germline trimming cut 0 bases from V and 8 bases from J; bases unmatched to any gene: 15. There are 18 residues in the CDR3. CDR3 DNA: TGTGCCAGCAGCGTAGCTTTGACAGGGGGGGACACCGGCCATGAGCAGTTCTTC. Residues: CASSVALTGGDTGHEQFF.

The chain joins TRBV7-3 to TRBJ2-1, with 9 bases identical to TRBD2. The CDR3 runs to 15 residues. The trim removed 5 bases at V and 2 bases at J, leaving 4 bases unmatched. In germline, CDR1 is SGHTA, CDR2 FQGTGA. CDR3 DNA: TGTGCCAGCAGCGCAGCGGGAGGAACCTACAATGAGCAGTTCTTC. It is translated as CASSAAGGTYNEQFF.

The CDR3 region is CAISDQSGGYGYTF. The CDR3 bases are TGTGCCATCAGTGATCAATCCGGGGGTTATGGCTACACCTTC. This chain connects TRBV10-3 to TRBJ1-2; weak D call: TRBD1 (5 bases). CDR1 ENHRY and CDR2 SYGVKD come from the germline V gene. The CDR3 runs to 14 residues. Trimming removed 3 bases at V and 5 bases at J, with 13 bases between.

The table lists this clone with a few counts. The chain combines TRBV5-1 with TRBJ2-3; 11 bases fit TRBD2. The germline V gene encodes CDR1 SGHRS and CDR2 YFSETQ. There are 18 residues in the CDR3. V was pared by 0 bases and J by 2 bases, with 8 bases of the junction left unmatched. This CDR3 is CASSLGPGTSGLTDTQYF. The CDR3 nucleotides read TGCGCCAGCAGCTTGGGGCCCGGGACTAGCGGCCTCACAGATACGCAGTATTTT.

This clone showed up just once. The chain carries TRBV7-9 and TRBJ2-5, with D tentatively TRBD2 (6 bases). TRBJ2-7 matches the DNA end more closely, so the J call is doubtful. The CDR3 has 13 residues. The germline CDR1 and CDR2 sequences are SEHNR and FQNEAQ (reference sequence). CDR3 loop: CASSRGDWYEQYF. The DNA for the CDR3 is TGTGCCAGCAGTCGCGGGGACTGGTACGAGCAGTACTTC.

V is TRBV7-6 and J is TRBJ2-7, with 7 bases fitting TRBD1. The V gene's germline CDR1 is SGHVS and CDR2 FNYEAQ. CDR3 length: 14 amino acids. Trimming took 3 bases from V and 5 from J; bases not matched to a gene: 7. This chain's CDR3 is CASSLDGQGDEQYF. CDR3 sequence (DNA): TGTGCCAGCAGCTTGGATGGCCAGGGGGACGAGCAGTACTTC.

The DNA for the CDR3 is TGTGCCAGCTCACTCCGGACAGTCAGGAACACCGGGGAGCTGTTTTTT. Translation gives CASSLRTVRNTGELFF. The gene calls are TRBV18 and TRBJ2-2; TRBD1 is a possible D gene (6 bases). V lost 4 bases and J 1 base, leaving 13 bases between the germline ends. CDR1 KGHSH and CDR2 LQKENI come from the germline V gene. The CDR3 is 16 residues long.

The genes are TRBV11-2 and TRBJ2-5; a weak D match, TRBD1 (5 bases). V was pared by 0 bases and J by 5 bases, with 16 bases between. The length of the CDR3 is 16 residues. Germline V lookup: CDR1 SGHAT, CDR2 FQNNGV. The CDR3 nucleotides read TGTGCCAGCAGCTTAGATCCCCCCACAGGATTTGAGACCCAGTACTTC. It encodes CASSLDPPTGFETQYF. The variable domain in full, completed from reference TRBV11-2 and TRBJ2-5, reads EAGVAQSPRYKIIEKRQSVAFWCNPISGHATLYWYQQILGQGPKLLIQFQNNGVVDDSQLPKDRFSAERLKGVDSTLKIQPAKLEDSAVYLCASSLDPPTGFETQYFGPGTRLLVL.

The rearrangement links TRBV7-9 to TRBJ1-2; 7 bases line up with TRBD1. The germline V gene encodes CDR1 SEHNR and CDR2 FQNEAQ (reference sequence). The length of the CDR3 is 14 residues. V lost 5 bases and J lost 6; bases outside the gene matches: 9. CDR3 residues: CASSALEGADGYTF. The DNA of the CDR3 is TGTGCCAGCAGCGCGTTGGAGGGGGCCGATGGCTACACCTTC.

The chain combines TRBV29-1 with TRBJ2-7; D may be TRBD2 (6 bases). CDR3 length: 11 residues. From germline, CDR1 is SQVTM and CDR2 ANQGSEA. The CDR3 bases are TGCTCCGGGGGAAGGGTAGGCGAGCAGTACTTC. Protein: CSGGRVGEQYF.

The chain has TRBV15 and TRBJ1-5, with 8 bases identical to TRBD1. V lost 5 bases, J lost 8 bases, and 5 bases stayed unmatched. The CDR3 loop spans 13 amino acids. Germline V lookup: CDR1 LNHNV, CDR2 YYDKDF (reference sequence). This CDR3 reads CATSQDRVKPQHF. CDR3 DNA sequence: TGTGCCACCAGCCAGGACAGGGTGAAGCCCCAGCATTTT.

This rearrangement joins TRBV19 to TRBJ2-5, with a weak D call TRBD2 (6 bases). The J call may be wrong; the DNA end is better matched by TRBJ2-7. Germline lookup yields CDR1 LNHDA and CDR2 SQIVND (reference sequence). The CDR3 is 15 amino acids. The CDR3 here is CASSPPGLSSLEQYF. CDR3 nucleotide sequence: TGTGCCAGTAGCCCACCGGGACTCTCCTCGCTCGAGCAGTACTTC.

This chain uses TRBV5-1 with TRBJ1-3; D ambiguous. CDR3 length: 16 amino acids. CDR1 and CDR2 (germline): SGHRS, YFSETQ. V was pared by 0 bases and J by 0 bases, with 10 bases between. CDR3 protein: CASSLAQEASGNTIYF. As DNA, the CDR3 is TGCGCCAGCAGCTTGGCCCAGGAGGCCTCTGGAAACACCATATATTTT.

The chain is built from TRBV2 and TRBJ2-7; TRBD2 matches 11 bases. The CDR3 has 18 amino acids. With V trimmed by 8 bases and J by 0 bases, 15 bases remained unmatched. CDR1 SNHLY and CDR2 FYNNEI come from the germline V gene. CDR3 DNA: TGTGCCAGCGTCCTCCATGGGCTAGCGGGAGGAGGCTCCTACGAGCAGTACTTC. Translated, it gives CASVLHGLAGGGSYEQYF.

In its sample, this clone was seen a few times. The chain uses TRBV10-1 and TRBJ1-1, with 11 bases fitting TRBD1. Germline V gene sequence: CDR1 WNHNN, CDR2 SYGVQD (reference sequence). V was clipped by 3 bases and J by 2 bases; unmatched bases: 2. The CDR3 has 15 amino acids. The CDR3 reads CASSDGTGGNTEAFF. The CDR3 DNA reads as TGCGCCAGCAGTGATGGGACAGGGGGAAACACTGAAGCTTTCTTT.

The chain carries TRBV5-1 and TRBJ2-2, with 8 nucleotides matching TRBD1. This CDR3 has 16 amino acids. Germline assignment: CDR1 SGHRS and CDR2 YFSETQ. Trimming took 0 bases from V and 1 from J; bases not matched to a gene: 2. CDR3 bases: TGCGCCAGCAGCTTGGGGGGGACAGGGAACACCGGGGAGCTGTTTTTT. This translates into CASSLGGTGNTGELFF.

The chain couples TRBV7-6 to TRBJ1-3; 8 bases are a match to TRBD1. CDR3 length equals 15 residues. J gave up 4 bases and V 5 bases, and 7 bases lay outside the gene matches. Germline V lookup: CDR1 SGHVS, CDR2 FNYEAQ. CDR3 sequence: CASSPGQGFGNTIYF. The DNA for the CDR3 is TGTGCCAGCAGCCCCGGACAGGGATTCGGAAACACCATATATTTT.